This T cell receptor (beta chain) was identified in a study of OX40 agonist ivuxolimab in advanced cancers. V shed 0 bases and J shed 4 bases, with 3 bases lying between them. The CDR3 covers 12 residues. Looked up from germline, CDR1 is SEHNR and CDR2 is FQNEAQ (reference sequence). TCRdb's copy holds only in-frame clones and misses some; the assay was immunoSEQ multiplex PCR. The table lists under 100,000 clones, 75% to 90% of them singletons. This chain uses TRBV7-9 with TRBJ2-5; no definite D call. Sequencing used CD4+ or CD8+ T cells sorted from blood, obtained in a trial of the OX40 agonist ivuxolimab. The source of this sequence is an adult with an advanced solid tumor such as melanoma, head and neck, liver or kidney cancer. The CDR3 loop is CASSLAGETQYF. The CDR3 nucleotides read TGTGCCAGCAGCTTAGCGGGAGAGACCCAGTACTTC.